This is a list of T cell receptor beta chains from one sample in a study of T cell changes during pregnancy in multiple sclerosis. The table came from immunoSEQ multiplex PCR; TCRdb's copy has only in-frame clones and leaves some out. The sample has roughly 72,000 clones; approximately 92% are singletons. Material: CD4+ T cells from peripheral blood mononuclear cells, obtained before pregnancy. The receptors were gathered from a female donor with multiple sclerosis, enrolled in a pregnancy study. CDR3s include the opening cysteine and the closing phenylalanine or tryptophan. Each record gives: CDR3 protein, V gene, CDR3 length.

CDR3aa: CASGQGPPGRLGGNTIYF
v_gene: TRBV10-1
len: 18

CDR3aa: CASSPTGGKGKTEAFF
v_gene: TRBV18
len: 16

CDR3aa: CASSLDRETEAFF
v_gene: TRBV2
len: 13

CDR3aa: CASRRGGQETQYF
v_gene: TRBV19
len: 13

CDR3aa: CASSSRQGVNTEAFF
v_gene: TRBV6-4
len: 15

CDR3aa: CASSRALSTAETQYF
v_gene: TRBV14
len: 15

CDR3aa: CATSRATGGTEAFF
v_gene: TRBV15
len: 14

CDR3aa: CASPETSGRVKETQYF
v_gene: TRBV19
len: 16

CDR3aa: CASSPPLRGGELFF
v_gene: TRBV4-1
len: 14

CDR3aa: CASSSDRGLRNEQFF
v_gene: TRBV2
len: 15

CDR3aa: CASSLAGGGGEAFF
v_gene: TRBV7-2
len: 14

CDR3aa: CASSLGQGSYPGKLFF
v_gene: TRBV27
len: 16

CDR3aa: CASSTSGTGVAYGYTF
v_gene: TRBV19
len: 16

CDR3aa: CSVDRGSDTEAFF
v_gene: TRBV29-1
len: 13

CDR3aa: CASSFRGSYNEQFF
v_gene: TRBV2
len: 14

CDR3aa: CAGRGGQGNQPQHF
v_gene: TRBV5-8
len: 14

CDR3aa: CASSQDDTSGSYNEQFF
v_gene: TRBV4-1
len: 17

CDR3aa: CATHGAGGFPYEQYF
v_gene: TRBV28
len: 15

CDR3aa: CATLGSRGGETQYF
v_gene: TRBV10-3
len: 14

CDR3aa: CASSIQGTFSYNEQFF
v_gene: TRBV19
len: 16

CDR3aa: CASSINRAGANVLTF
v_gene: TRBV27
len: 15

CDR3aa: CASSLTGGSHYGYTF
v_gene: TRBV5-6
len: 15

CDR3aa: CSVEGGQAHEQFF
v_gene: TRBV29-1
len: 13

CDR3aa: CASSPTGFYEQYF
v_gene: TRBV9
len: 13

CDR3aa: CASSQDPQGHQPQHF
v_gene: TRBV4-2
len: 15

CDR3aa: CASSFRAGGLSYEQYF
v_gene: TRBV7-2
len: 16

CDR3aa: CATSRDREVVPEAFF
v_gene: TRBV15
len: 15

CDR3aa: CASSLGGGAEAFF
v_gene: TRBV7-8
len: 13

CDR3aa: CASSSLAGGDEQYF
v_gene: TRBV7-8
len: 14

CDR3aa: CASPPLPPAGGNDEQFF
v_gene: TRBV28
len: 17

CDR3aa: CASSNGEYNEQFF
v_gene: TRBV7-3
len: 13

CDR3aa: CASRPPPPKTGSSGEQYF
v_gene: TRBV28
len: 18

CDR3aa: CASSIGQGVATNEKLFF
v_gene: TRBV5-1
len: 17

CDR3aa: CASSQDLTAEQFF
v_gene: TRBV14
len: 13

CDR3aa: CASSQDRSGYGYTF
v_gene: TRBV4-1
len: 14

CDR3aa: CAWRPLRGNTEAFF
v_gene: TRBV30
len: 14

CDR3aa: CASSLTERSQHF
v_gene: TRBV19
len: 12

CDR3aa: CASSKGLAGGPRIRDTQYF
v_gene: TRBV7-9
len: 19

CDR3aa: CASSLDFTTSVEDTQYF
v_gene: TRBV7-2
len: 17

CDR3aa: CASSSGGGVRNEQFF
v_gene: TRBV27
len: 15

CDR3aa: CASSTRGGASEQFF
v_gene: TRBV9
len: 14

CDR3aa: CASSLAQASRIVFF
v_gene: TRBV7-6
len: 14

CDR3aa: CASSTATGLRSNQPQHF
v_gene: TRBV28
len: 17

CDR3aa: CASKPIGTPNYGYTF
v_gene: TRBV21-1
len: 15